A selection of T cell receptor beta chains follows, all from one sample in a study of CD8 T cells in Susac syndrome. TCRdb re-called the immunoSEQ multiplex PCR reads with MiXCR, one entry per CDR3 protein. The data contain about 77,000 distinct CDR3 sequences, 90% to 95% of them singletons. The sample consisted of CD4+ T cells from PBMCs. Source of these receptors: a human donor with Susac syndrome. CDR3s include the opening cysteine and the closing phenylalanine or tryptophan. D genes are given only for firm matches. Size is stated for part of the rows, as once, few or many counts, or as a class when the clone is expanded.

J	size	V	D	DNA	CDR3
TRBJ2-1	-	TRBV7-9	TRBD2	TGTGCCAGCAGCCCCACGGGAGGGAGCTATGAGCAGTTCTTC	CASSPTGGSYEQFF
TRBJ2-1	-	TRBV10-3	TRBD2	TGTGCCATCCGCGGGAGCGGGGGGTTGGATGAGCAGTTCTTC	CAIRGSGGLDEQFF
TRBJ2-1	-	TRBV20-1	TRBD2	TGCAGTTTAGGACTAGCGGGATTGTCAAATGAGCAGTTCTTC	CSLGLAGLSNEQFF
TRBJ1-1	-	TRBV24-1	-	TGTGCCACCAGTGACGGGGCAGCGAACTCTGAAGCTTTCTTT	CATSDGAANSEAFF
TRBJ2-2	-	TRBV5-1	TRBD2	TGCGCCAGCAGCGAGGGACTAGCGGGAGCAGCGAACACCGGGGAGCTGTTTTTT	CASSEGLAGAANTGELFF
TRBJ2-1	-	TRBV7-9	-	TGTGCCAGCTACCGCCAGGGCCCCAATGAGCAGTTCTTC	CASYRQGPNEQFF
TRBJ2-1	-	TRBV2	-	TGTGCCAGCAGTGAAGGCAGGGGTATATCACCACGGAATGAGCAGTTCTTC	CASSEGRGISPRNEQFF
TRBJ2-7	-	TRBV6-5	-	TGTGCCAGCAGTTACTCCGGGGTTGGGATCTACGAGCAGTACTTC	CASSYSGVGIYEQYF
TRBJ2-7	once	TRBV12-3/TRBV12-4	TRBD2	TGTGCCAGCAGCCCGACCCCGTCAGCGGGGGCCTACGAGCAGTACTTC	CASSPTPSAGAYEQYF
TRBJ2-2	-	TRBV12-3/TRBV12-4	-	TGTGCCAGCAGGAAACAGGACACCGGGGAGCTGTTTTTT	CASRKQDTGELFF
TRBJ2-5	-	TRBV27	-	TGTGCCAGCAGTCCACGAACACTCCAAGAGACCCAGTACTTC	CASSPRTLQETQYF
TRBJ2-5	-	TRBV29-1	-	TGCAGCGGGGGGCGGGCCCAAGAGACCCAGTACTTC	CSGGRAQETQYF
TRBJ2-7	-	TRBV6-1	-	TGTGCCAGCAGTCGATACCCGTCCCAACCTGAACGATACTACGAGCAGTACTTC	CASSRYPSQPERYYEQYF
TRBJ2-1	once	TRBV20-1	-	TGCAGTGGGCTGAATTTGTCCAATGAGCAGTTCTTC	CSGLNLSNEQFF
TRBJ1-2	few	TRBV24-1	-	TGTGCCACCAGTGATGATACGAACCACTATGGCTACACCTTC	CATSDDTNHYGYTF
TRBJ2-7	few	TRBV27	-	TGTGCCAGCAGTCAGCCCCTCCTGGACGCCTACGAGCAGTACTTC	CASSQPLLDAYEQYF
TRBJ1-5	-	TRBV7-2	-	TGTGCCAGCAGCTTACAGGGCTCGGTCGGCAATCAGCCCCAGCATTTT	CASSLQGSVGNQPQHF
TRBJ1-4	-	TRBV12-5	-	TGTGCTAGTGGTTTGGGCGCACTTGGGGGCTCGGGAGAAAAACTGTTTTTT	CASGLGALGGSGEKLFF
TRBJ2-2	-	TRBV29-1	-	TGCAGCGTTCACCTCCCGGGACACCTCACCGGGGAGCTGTTTTTT	CSVHLPGHLTGELFF
TRBJ2-6	few	TRBV27	TRBD1	TGTGCCAGCAGTCTTGGACAGGGACTCTCTGGGGCCAACGTCCTGACTTTC	CASSLGQGLSGANVLTF
TRBJ2-1	-	TRBV7-8	TRBD2	TGTGCCAGCAGCTTAGCCTGGACTAGCGGGGGGGCAGGGGAGCAGTTCTTC	CASSLAWTSGGAGEQFF
TRBJ2-7	-	TRBV9	-	TGTGCCAGCAGCGGGTACCCGATCGGTTACGAGCAGTACTTC	CASSGYPIGYEQYF
TRBJ2-1	-	TRBV13	TRBD2	TGTGCCAGCACTCTCCTTGGCGGGCTAGCGGGAATGGTGGACTACAATGAGCAGTTCTTC	CASTLLGGLAGMVDYNEQFF
TRBJ2-2	-	TRBV6-5	-	TGTGCCAGCAGTTACTCGAGTTGGGAAAGGGGGCTGTTTTTT	CASSYSSWERGLFF
TRBJ2-1	-	TRBV19	TRBD2	TGTGCCAGTAGTATACGAGCGGGGGGGCGTAATGAGCAGTTCTTC	CASSIRAGGRNEQFF
TRBJ2-7	-	TRBV3-1	-	TGTGCCAGCAGCCAAGATCCTGGATCCTACGAGCAGTACTTC	CASSQDPGSYEQYF
TRBJ2-3	-	TRBV27	-	TGTGCCAGCAGTTCCCTACACAGCACAGGTTTGAATACGCAGTATTTT	CASSSLHSTGLNTQYF
TRBJ1-3	-	TRBV29-1	-	TGCACCGCGGGGGACACTGGAAACACCATATATTTT	CTAGDTGNTIYF
TRBJ2-5	-	TRBV7-3	-	TGTGCCAGCAGCCCCTCTCCCCAAGAGACCCAGTACTTC	CASSPSPQETQYF
TRBJ2-1	-	TRBV6-5	-	TGTGCCAGCAGTTACTCCGGCAGCTACAATGAGCAGTTCTTC	CASSYSGSYNEQFF
TRBJ2-1	-	TRBV18	TRBD2	TGTGCCAGCTCACCACTAGCGGGTTGGCCGGGCTCCTACAATGAGCAGTTCTTC	CASSPLAGWPGSYNEQFF
TRBJ2-1	few	TRBV6-5	TRBD2	TGTGCCAGCAGTTACGGGGGACTAGCGGTCTACAATGAGCAGTTCTTC	CASSYGGLAVYNEQFF
TRBJ2-7	-	TRBV27	-	TGTGCCAGCAGTTTATCACGGATGGGGCAGCAGTACTTC	CASSLSRMGQQYF
TRBJ1-1	-	TRBV19	-	TGTGCCAGTAGTAACCTCCAGGGGACTGAAGCTTTCTTT	CASSNLQGTEAFF
TRBJ2-7	-	TRBV5-1	TRBD2	TGCGCCAGCAGCTTGCCTCCACTAGCGGGAGGCCCCCCTCCCGCCTACGAGCAGTACTTC	CASSLPPLAGGPPPAYEQYF
TRBJ2-7	-	TRBV29-1	TRBD1	TGCAGCGTTGAACCGGGACAGGGGAGGCACGAGCAGTACTTC	CSVEPGQGRHEQYF
TRBJ2-1	-	TRBV5-4	-	TGTGCCAGCAGCTTGGTTGGGAGGTATGAGCAGTTCTTC	CASSLVGRYEQFF
TRBJ2-7	-	TRBV12-3/TRBV12-4	-	TGTGCCAGCAGTCCCGGGGTCCCCTCCTACGAGCAGTACTTC	CASSPGVPSYEQYF
TRBJ2-2	-	TRBV19	-	TGTGCCAGTAGTATTCGGGTTGTTACGGGGGAGCTGTTTTTT	CASSIRVVTGELFF
TRBJ1-1	-	TRBV2	-	TGTGCCAGCGGTTCGGGGTACCTTGAAGCTTTCTTT	CASGSGYLEAFF
TRBJ2-5	-	TRBV4-2	TRBD2	TGTGCCAGCAGCCAAGGGAGCGGGAGGGCCGGCGAGACCCAGCACTTC	CASSQGSGRAGETQHF
TRBJ1-1	-	TRBV2	TRBD1	TGTGCCAGCAGTTTGACAGGGGGCGCGTTGAACACTGAAGCTTTCTTT	CASSLTGGALNTEAFF
TRBJ1-1	-	TRBV12-3/TRBV12-4	-	TGTGCCAGCAGTTTCGTCGGGGTCGCGCGAATTTGGAACACTGAAGCTTTCTTT	CASSFVGVARIWNTEAFF
TRBJ2-7	-	TRBV3-1	TRBD2	TGTGCCAGCAGCCAAGATAAGGCTAGCGGGAGTTTCGAGCAGTACTTC	CASSQDKASGSFEQYF